This T cell receptor beta chain was identified during a study of control samples from healthy donors and cancer patients. About this clone: Within the sample, other DNA sequences also encode this same CDR3.

CDR1 is LGHDT and CDR2 is YNNKEL in the germline V gene (reference sequence). There are 16 residues in the CDR3. V lost 1 base to trimming and J lost 8 bases; unmatched junction nucleotides: 7. This table comes from immunoSEQ multiplex PCR, and its TCRdb copy is limited to in-frame clones, with some not included. Here the sample spans about 170,000 clones, around 91% being singletons. The sample taken for sequencing was blood. This rearrangement joins TRBV3-1 (or the pseudogene TRBV3-2) to TRBJ1-4; TRBD1 matches at 10 bases. This TCR came from a woman aged 25 to 39 in good health. CDR3: CASSQGPGTGEEKLFF. The CDR3 nucleotides read TGTGCCAGCAGCCAAGGCCCCGGGACAGGGGAGGAAAAACTGTTTTTT.